The 3 T cell receptor beta chains listed next were all sequenced from one sample in a study of post-analysis software for immune sequencing data (dated by TCRdb to about 2015). Their antigen targets remain unknown. Libraries were prepared through PCR. For sequencing, an Illumina HiSeq 2500 was employed. To reduce PCR and sequencing biases, unique molecular identifiers were built into the TCR beta cDNA libraries. TCRdb reprocessing: public reads trimmed at Q25 with fastp, clones called with MiXCR, in-frame beta chains kept. Rows with one shared CDR3 protein collapse into an entry with the most common genes and DNA. In all, the sample holds approximately 360,000 distinct CDR3 sequences, and around 33% of those were seen once. The top ten clonotypes cover 13% of the sample. Summary of the overall study and its limitations: Significantly higher frequencies in patients than in controls were found for about 5 TRBV segments, including TRBV5-6, TRBV5-1 and TRBV20-1.

Sequencing was done on a sample of blood. All receptors derive from a girl aged 5-17 years with multiple sclerosis.

The V gene is TRBV5-6, the J gene TRBJ1-2; 7 positions agree with TRBD1. The CDR3 sequence is 14 residues long. In germline, CDR1 is SGHDT, CDR2 YYEEEE. Trimming cost V 2 bases and J 4 bases; bases outside gene matches: 5. The CDR3 here is CASSFGQGVYGYTF. The CDR3 DNA reads as TGTGCCAGCAGCTTCGGCCAGGGGGTCTATGGCTACACCTTC.

This sequence joins TRBV6-5 and TRBJ1-1; D uncertain. V shed 2 bases and J shed 5 bases, with 9 bases lying between them. Germline-derived CDR1 and CDR2 are MNHEY and SVGAGI. There are 13 residues in the CDR3. The DNA of the CDR3 is TGTGCCAGCAGTTACGTCTTGGGTACTGAAGCTTTCTTT. Residues: CASSYVLGTEAFF.

The J gene is TRBJ2-1, the V gene TRBV7-6; TRBD2 aligns across 8 bases. The CDR3 loop spans 16 amino acids. The ends lost 7 bases at V and 4 bases at J; junction bases unmatched: 12. Germline assignment: CDR1 SGHVS and CDR2 FNYEAQ. The CDR3 reads CASNLLAGSSYNEQFF. CDR3 bases: TGTGCCAGCAACCTATTAGCGGGAAGCTCTTACAATGAGCAGTTCTTC. The full variable domain, rest sourced from reference TRBV7-6 and TRBJ2-1, is GAGVSQSPRYKVTKRGQDVALRCDPISGHVSLYWYRQALGQGPEFLTYFNYEAQQDKSGLPNDRFSAERPEGSISTLTIQRTEQRDSAMYRCASNLLAGSSYNEQFFGPGTRLTVL.